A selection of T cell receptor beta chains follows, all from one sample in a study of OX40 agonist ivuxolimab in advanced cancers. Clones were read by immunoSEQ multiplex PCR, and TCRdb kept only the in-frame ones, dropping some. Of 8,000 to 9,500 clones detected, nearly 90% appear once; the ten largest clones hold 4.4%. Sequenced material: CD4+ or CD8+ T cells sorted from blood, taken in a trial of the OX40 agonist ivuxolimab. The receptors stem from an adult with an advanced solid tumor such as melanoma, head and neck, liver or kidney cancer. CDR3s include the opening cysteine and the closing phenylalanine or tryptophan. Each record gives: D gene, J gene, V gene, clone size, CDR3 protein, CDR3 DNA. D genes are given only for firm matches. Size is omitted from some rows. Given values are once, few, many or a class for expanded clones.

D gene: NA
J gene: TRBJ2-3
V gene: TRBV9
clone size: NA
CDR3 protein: CASSVGWGLNTDTQYF
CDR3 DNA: TGTGCCAGCAGCGTAGGGTGGGGACTTAACACAGATACGCAGTATTTT

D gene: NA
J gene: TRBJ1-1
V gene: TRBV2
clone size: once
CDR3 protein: CASSEDPYGTEAFF
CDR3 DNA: TGTGCCAGCAGTGAAGACCCCTATGGCACTGAAGCTTTCTTT

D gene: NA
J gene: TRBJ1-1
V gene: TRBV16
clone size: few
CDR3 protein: CASSPRTATEAFF
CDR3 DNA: TGTGCCAGCAGCCCAAGGACGGCGACTGAAGCTTTCTTT

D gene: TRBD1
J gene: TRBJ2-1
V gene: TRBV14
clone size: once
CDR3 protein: CASSQVAGGRQFF
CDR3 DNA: TGTGCCAGCAGCCAAGTTGCAGGGGGCAGGCAGTTCTTC

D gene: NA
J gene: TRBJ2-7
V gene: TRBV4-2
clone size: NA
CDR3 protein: CASSQIRAGEQYF
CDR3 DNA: TGTGCCAGCAGCCAAATCAGGGCCGGGGAGCAGTACTTC

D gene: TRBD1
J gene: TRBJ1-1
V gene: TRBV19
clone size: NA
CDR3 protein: CASSIFLGQGGTEAFF
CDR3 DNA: TGTGCCAGTAGTATATTTCTCGGACAGGGAGGCACTGAAGCTTTCTTT

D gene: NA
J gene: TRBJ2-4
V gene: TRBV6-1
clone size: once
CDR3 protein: CASGKTGAVGIQYF
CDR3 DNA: TGTGCCAGCGGGAAAACGGGGGCGGTCGGCATTCAGTACTTC

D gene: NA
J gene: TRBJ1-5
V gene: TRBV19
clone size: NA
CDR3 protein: CASSISRNNQPQHF
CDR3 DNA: TGTGCCAGTAGTATAAGCAGGAACAATCAGCCCCAGCATTTT

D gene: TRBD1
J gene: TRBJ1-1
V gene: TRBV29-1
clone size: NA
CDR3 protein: CSVSDRVYTEAFF
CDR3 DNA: TGCAGCGTTTCTGACAGGGTATACACTGAAGCTTTCTTT

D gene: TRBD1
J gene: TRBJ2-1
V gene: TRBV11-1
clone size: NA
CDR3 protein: CASSLFTGGYNEQFF
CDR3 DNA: TGTGCCAGCAGCTTATTCACAGGGGGCTACAATGAGCAGTTCTTC

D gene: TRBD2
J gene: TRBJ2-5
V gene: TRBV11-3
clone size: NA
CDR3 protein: CASSLGGGRYQETQYF
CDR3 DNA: TGTGCCAGCAGCTTAGGCGGCGGGAGGTACCAAGAGACCCAGTACTTC

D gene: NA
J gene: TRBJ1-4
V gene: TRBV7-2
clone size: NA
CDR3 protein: CASSLGQNYEKLFF
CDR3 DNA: TGTGCCAGCAGCTTAGGGCAGAACTATGAAAAACTGTTTTTT

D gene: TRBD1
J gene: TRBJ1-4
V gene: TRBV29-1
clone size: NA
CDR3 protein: CSGWDSHLEKLFF
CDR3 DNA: TGCAGCGGCTGGGACAGTCACCTTGAAAAACTGTTTTTT

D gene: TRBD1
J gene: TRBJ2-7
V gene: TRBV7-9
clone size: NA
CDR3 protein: CASSMGQGSDEQYF
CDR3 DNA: TGTGCCAGCAGCATGGGACAGGGGTCCGACGAGCAGTACTTC

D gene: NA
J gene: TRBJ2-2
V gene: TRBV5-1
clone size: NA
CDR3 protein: CASSLREYGIGELFF
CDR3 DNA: TGCGCCAGCAGCTTACGGGAGTATGGAATCGGGGAGCTGTTTTTT

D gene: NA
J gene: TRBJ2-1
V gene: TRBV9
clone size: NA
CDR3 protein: CASSVGPPSSYNEQFF
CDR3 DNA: TGTGCCAGCAGCGTAGGTCCTCCAAGCTCCTACAATGAGCAGTTCTTC

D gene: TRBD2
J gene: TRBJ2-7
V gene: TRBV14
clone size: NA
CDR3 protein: CASSRGGTGYEQYF
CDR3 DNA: TGTGCCAGCAGCCGGGGGGGGACGGGGTACGAGCAGTACTTC

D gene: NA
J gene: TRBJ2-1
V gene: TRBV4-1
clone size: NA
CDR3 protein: CASNLGRGNEQFF
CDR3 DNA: TGCGCCAGCAACCTAGGCCGGGGGAATGAGCAGTTCTTC

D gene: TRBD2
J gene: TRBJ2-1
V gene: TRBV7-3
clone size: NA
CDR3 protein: CASSSGGTSAQFF
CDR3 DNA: TGTGCCAGCAGCTCAGGGGGGACTAGCGCTCAGTTCTTC

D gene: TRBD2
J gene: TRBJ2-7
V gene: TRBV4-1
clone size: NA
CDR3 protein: CASSQGIAGVYEQYF
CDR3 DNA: TGCGCCAGCAGCCAAGGAATAGCGGGAGTTTACGAGCAGTACTTC

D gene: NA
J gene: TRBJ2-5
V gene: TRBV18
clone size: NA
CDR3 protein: CASSPSGGQETQYF
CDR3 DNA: TGTGCCAGCTCACCTTCCGGGGGACAAGAGACCCAGTACTTC

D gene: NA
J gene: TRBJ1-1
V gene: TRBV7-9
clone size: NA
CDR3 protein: CASSLGGRGTEAFF
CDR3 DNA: TGTGCCAGCAGCTTAGGCGGGCGGGGCACTGAAGCTTTCTTT

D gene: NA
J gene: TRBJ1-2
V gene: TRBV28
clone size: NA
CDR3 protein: CASSLGSYGYTF
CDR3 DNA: TGTGCCAGCAGTTTGGGGTCCTATGGCTACACCTTC

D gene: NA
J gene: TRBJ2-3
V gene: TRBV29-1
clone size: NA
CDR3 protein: CSVDASDSPDTQYF
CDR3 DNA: TGCAGCGTTGACGCTAGCGATAGCCCAGATACGCAGTATTTT

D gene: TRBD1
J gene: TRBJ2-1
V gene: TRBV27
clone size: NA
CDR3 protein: CASTTGVYNEQFF
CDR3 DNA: TGTGCCAGCACCACAGGGGTGTACAATGAGCAGTTCTTC

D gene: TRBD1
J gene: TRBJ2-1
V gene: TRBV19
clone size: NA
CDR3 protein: CASSPGQGGSYNEQFF
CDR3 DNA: TGTGCCAGTAGTCCCGGACAGGGCGGCTCCTACAATGAGCAGTTCTTC

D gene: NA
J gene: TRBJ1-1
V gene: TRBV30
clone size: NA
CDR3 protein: CAWSAEYTLGSEAFF
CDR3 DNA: TGTGCCTGGAGTGCAGAGTATACCCTGGGGTCTGAAGCTTTCTTT

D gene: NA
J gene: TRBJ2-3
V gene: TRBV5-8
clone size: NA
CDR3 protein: CASSLAASVSDTQYF
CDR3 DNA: TGTGCCAGCAGCTTGGCTGCTAGCGTTTCTGATACGCAGTATTTT

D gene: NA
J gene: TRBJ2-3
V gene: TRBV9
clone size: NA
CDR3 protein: CASSVQAATDTQYF
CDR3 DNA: TGTGCCAGCAGCGTCCAGGCCGCCACAGATACGCAGTATTTT

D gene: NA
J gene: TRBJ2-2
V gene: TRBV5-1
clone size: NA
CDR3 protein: CASSSGPQNTGELFF
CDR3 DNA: TGCGCCAGCAGCTCCGGGCCCCAGAACACCGGGGAGCTGTTTTTT

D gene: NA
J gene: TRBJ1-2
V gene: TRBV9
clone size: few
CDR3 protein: CASSVGRGENYGYTF
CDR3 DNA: TGTGCCAGCAGCGTAGGTCGGGGGGAAAACTATGGCTACACCTTC

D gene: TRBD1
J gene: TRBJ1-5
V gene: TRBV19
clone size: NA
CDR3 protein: CASSPGQGSSQPQHF
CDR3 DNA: TGTGCCAGTTCTCCGGGACAGGGTTCTAGTCAGCCCCAGCATTTT

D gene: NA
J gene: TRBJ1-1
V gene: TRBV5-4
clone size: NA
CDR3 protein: CASSPPEGGNTEAFF
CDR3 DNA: TGTGCCAGCAGCCCTCCCGAGGGGGGGAACACTGAAGCTTTCTTT

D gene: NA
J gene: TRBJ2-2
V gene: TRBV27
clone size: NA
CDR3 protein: CASSTRDLSRTGELFF
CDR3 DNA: TGTGCCAGCAGCACTCGGGACCTCAGCAGGACCGGGGAGCTGTTTTTT

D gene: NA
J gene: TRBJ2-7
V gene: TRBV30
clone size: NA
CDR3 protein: CAWSVLPSYEQYF
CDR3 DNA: TGTGCCTGGAGTGTACTTCCCTCCTACGAGCAGTACTTC

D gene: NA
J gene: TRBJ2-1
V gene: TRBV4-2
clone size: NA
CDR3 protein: CASSPTFSYNEQFF
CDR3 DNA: TGTGCCAGCAGCCCCACATTCTCCTACAATGAGCAGTTCTTC